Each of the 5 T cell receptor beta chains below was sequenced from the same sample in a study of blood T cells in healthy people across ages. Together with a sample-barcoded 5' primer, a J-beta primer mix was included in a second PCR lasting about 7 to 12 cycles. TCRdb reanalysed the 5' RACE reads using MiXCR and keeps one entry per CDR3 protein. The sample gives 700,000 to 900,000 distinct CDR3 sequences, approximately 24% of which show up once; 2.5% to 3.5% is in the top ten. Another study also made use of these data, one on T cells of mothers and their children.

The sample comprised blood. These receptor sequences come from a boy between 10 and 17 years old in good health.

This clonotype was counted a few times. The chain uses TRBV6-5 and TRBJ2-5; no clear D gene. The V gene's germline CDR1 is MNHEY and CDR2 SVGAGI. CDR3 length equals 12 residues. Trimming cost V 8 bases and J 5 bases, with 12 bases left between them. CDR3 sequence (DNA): TGTGCCAGCGCAGCCCGTCGGGAGACCCAGTACTTC. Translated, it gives CASAARRETQYF.

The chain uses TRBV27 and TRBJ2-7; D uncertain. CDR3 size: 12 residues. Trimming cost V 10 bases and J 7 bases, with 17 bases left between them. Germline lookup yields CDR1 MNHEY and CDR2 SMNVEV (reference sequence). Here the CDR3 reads CATQAVNREQYF. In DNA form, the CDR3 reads TGTGCCACCCAGGCGGTGAATAGAGAGCAGTACTTC.

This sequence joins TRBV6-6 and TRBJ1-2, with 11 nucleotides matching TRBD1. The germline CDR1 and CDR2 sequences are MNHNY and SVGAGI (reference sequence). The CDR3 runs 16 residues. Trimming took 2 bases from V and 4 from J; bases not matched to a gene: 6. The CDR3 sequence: CASSYPRTGGVYGYTF. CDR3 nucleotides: TGTGCCAGCAGTTACCCCCGGACAGGGGGCGTCTATGGCTACACCTTC.

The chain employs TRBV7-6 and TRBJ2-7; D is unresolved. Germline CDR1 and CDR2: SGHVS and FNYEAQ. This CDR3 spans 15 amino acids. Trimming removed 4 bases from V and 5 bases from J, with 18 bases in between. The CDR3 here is CASSSRPPPDHEQYF. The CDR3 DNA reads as TGTGCCAGCAGCTCTCGGCCCCCTCCGGACCACGAGCAGTACTTC.

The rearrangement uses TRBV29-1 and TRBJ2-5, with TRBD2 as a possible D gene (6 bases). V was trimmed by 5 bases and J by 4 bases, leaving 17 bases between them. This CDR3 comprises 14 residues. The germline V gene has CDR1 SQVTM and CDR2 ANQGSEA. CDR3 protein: CSVFPTSKRETQYF. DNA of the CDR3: TGCAGCGTTTTTCCCACTAGCAAGAGAGAGACCCAGTACTTC.